This T cell receptor (beta chain) was recovered during a study of OX40 agonist ivuxolimab in advanced cancers. Overall study: The mean age was approximately 60 years, ranging from 23 to 79, with around four fifths of participants male. Study results and limitations: The CD4+ and CD8+ T cells in the blood had expanded clonally by week 6 at 0.1 to 3.0 mg/kg.

Profiling relied on immunoSEQ multiplex PCR, and the TCRdb table lists in-frame clones only, not all of them. The sample lists some 58,000 clones, about 89% occurring once. Germline values: CDR1 MNHEY, CDR2 SMNVEV (reference sequence). Trimming at V came to 4 bases and at J to 6 bases, leaving 12 bases not matched to a gene. The length of the CDR3 is 17 residues. Details on this clone: The antigen remains undetermined.

This sample comprised CD4+ or CD8+ T cells sorted from blood, obtained in a trial of the OX40 agonist ivuxolimab. This chain connects TRBV27 to TRBJ1-6, with 7 nucleotides matching TRBD1. The TCR comes from an adult with an advanced solid tumor such as melanoma, head and neck, liver or kidney cancer. The CDR3 protein is CASSSQGQSKRNSPLHF. CDR3 sequence (DNA): TGTGCCAGCAGTTCCCAGGGACAGAGTAAACGTAATTCACCCCTCCACTTT.